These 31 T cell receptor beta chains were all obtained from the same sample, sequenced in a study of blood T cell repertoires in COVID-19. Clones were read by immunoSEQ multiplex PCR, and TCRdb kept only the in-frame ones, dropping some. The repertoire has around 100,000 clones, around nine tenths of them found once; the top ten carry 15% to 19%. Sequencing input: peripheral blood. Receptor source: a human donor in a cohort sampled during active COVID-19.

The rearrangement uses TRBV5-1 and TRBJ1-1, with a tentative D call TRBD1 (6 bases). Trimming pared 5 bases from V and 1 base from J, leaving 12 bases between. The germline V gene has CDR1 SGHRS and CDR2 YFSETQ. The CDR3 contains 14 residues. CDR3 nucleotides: TGCGCCAGCAGACCAGGGACACCGAACACTGAAGCTTTCTTT. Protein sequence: CASRPGTPNTEAFF.

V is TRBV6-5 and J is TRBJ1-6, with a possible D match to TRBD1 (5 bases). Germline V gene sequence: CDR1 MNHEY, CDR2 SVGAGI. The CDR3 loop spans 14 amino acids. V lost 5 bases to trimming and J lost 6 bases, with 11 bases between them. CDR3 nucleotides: TGTGCCAGCAGTCGGGCCGGGGGTAATTCACCCCTCCACTTT. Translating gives CASSRAGGNSPLHF.

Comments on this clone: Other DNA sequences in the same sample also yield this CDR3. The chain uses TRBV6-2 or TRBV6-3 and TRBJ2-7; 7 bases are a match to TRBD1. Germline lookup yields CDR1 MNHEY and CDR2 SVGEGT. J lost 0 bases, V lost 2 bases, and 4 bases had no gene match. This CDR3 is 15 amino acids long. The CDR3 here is CASSYLRDSSYEQYF. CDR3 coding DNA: TGTGCCAGCAGTTACCTACGGGACAGCTCCTACGAGCAGTACTTC.

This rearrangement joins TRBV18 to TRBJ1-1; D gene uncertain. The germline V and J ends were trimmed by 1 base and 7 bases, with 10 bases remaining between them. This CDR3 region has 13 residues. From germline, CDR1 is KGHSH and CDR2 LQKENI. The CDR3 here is CASSPQVRGEAFF. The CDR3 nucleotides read TGTGCCAGCTCACCACAGGTGCGGGGTGAAGCTTTCTTT.

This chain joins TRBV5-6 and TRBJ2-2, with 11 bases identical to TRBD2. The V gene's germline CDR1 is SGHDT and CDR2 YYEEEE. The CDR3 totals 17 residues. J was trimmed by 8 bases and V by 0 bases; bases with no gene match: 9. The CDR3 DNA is TGTGCCAGCAGCTTGGAATTAGCGGGAGGGCCGTCGGGGGAGCTGTTTTTT. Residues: CASSLELAGGPSGELFF.

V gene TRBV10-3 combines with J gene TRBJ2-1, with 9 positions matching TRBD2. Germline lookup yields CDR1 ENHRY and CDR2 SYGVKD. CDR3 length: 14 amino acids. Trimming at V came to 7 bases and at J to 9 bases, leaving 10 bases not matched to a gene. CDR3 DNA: TGTGCCATCACCGCCCGGGCGGGAGGGTCTGAGCAGTTCTTC. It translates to CAITARAGGSEQFF.

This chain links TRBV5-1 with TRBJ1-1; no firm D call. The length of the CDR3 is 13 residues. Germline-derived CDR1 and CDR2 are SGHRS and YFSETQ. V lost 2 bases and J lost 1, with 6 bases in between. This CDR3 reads CASSFRENTEAFF. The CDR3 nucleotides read TGCGCCAGCAGCTTCCGGGAGAACACTGAAGCTTTCTTT.

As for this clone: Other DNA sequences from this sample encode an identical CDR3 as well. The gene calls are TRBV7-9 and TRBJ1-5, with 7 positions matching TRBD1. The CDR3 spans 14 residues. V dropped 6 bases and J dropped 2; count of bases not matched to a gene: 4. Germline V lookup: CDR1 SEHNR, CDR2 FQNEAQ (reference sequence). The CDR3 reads CASSSTGGNQPQHF. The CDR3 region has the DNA TGTGCCAGCAGTTCTACAGGGGGCAATCAGCCCCAGCATTTT.

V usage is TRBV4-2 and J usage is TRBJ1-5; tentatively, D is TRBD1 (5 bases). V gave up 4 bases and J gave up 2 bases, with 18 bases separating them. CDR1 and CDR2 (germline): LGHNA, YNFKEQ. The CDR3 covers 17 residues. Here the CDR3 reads CASSPYRDSGGNQPQHF. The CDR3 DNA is TGTGCCAGCAGCCCGTACCGGGACTCGGGCGGCAATCAGCCCCAGCATTTT.

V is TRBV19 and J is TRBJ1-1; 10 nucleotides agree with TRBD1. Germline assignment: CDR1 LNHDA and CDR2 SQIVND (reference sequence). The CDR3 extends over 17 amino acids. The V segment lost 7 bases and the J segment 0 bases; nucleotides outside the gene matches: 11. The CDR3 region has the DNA TGTGCCAGTAACCCCGGGACAGGGGTCGCCCTGAACACTGAAGCTTTCTTT. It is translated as CASNPGTGVALNTEAFF.

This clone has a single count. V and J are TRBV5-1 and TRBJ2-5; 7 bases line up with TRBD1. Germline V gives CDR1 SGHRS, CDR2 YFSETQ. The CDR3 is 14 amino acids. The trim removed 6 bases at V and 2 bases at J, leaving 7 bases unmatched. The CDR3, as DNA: TGCGCCAGCACAGGGGGATCCCTTCAAGAGACCCAGTACTTC. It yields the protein CASTGGSLQETQYF.

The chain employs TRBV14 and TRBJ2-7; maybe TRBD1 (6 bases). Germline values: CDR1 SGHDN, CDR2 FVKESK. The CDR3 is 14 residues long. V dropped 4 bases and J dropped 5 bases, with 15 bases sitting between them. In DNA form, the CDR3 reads TGTGCCAGCAGCCTCAGGGGCCTTGGGGACGAGCAGTACTTC. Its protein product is CASSLRGLGDEQYF.

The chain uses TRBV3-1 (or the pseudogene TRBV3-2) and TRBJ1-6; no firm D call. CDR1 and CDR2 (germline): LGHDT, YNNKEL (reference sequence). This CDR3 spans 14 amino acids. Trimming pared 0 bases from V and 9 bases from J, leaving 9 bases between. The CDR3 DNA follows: TGTGCCAGCAGCCAAGATCGAAAGAGTTCACCCCTCCACTTT. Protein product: CASSQDRKSSPLHF.

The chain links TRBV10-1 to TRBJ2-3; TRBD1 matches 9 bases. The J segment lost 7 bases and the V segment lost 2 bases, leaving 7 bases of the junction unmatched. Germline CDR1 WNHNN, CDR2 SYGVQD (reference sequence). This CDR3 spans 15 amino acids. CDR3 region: CASSERDRAIHTQYF. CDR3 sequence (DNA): TGCGCCAGCAGTGAGCGGGACAGGGCCATTCATACGCAGTATTTT.

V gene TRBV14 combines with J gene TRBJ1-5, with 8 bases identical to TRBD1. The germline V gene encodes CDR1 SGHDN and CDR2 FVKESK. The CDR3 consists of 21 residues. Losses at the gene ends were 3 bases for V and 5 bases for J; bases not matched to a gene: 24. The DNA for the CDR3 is TGTGCCAGCAGCCACCCTCAAAGGTCAGGGGGCTTAAAAAATCGGGATCAGCCCCAGCATTTT. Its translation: CASSHPQRSGGLKNRDQPQHF.

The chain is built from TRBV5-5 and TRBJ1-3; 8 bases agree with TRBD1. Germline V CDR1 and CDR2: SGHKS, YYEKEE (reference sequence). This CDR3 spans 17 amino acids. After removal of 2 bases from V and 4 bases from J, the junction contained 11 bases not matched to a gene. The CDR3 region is CASSFPRQGLTGNTIYF. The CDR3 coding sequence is TGTGCCAGCAGCTTTCCGAGACAGGGGCTGACGGGAAACACCATATATTTT.

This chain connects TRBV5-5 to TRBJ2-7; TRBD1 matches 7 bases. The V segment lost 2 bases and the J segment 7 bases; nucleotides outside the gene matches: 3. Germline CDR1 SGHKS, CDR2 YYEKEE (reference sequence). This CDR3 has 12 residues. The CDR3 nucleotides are TGTGCCAGCAGCTTTACAGGGGATGAGCAGTACTTC. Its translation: CASSFTGDEQYF.

In DNA form, the CDR3 reads TGTGCCAGCTCTCCCAGGGAGGCTGGCAACACTGAAGCTTTCTTT. Its translation is CASSPREAGNTEAFF. V is TRBV18 and J is TRBJ1-1, with TRBD1 as a possible D gene (5 bases). This CDR3 has 15 residues. Germline CDR1 is KGHSH and CDR2 is LQKENI. V was cut by 6 bases and J by 2 bases, with 16 bases left in between.

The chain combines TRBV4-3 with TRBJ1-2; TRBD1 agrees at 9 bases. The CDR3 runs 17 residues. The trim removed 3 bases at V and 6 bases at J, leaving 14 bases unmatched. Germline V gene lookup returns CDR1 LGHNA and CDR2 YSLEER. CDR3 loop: CASSQGGTGPLGDGYTF. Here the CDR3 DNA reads TGCGCCAGCAGCCAGGGGGGGACAGGGCCCTTGGGGGATGGCTACACCTTC.

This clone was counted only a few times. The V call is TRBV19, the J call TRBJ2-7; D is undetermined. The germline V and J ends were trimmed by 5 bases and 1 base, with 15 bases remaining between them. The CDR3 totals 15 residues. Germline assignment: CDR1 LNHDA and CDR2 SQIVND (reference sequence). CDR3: CASSPEPYASYEQYF. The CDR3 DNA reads TGTGCCAGTAGTCCCGAACCCTACGCTTCCTACGAGCAGTACTTC.

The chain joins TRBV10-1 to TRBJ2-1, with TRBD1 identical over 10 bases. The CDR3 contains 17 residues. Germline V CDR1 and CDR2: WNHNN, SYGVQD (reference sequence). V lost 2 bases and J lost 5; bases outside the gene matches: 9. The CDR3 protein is CASSETAGTGDHNEQFF. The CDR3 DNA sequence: TGCGCCAGCAGTGAGACGGCCGGGACAGGGGATCACAATGAGCAGTTCTTC.

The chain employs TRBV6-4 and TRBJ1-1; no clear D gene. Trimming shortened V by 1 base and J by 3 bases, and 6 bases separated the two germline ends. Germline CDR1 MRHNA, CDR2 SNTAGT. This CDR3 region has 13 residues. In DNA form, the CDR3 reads TGTGCCAGCAGTGACTATCCGTACACTGAAGCTTTCTTT. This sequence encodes CASSDYPYTEAFF.

CDR3 nucleotides: TGCGCCAGCAGCTTGACCGCAGGGGGCACTAGCACAGATACGCAGTATTTT. This translates into CASSLTAGGTSTDTQYF. V usage is TRBV5-1 and J usage is TRBJ2-3, with 8 bases matching TRBD1. Germline-derived CDR1 and CDR2 are SGHRS and YFSETQ. V was clipped by 1 base and J by 0 bases; unmatched bases: 7. The CDR3 is made up of 17 amino acids.

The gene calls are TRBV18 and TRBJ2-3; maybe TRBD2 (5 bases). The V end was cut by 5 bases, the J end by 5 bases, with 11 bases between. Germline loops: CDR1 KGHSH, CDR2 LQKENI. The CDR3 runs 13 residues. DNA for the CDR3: TGTGCCAGCTCAGGGGAGAATGGAGATACGCAGTATTTT. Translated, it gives CASSGENGDTQYF.

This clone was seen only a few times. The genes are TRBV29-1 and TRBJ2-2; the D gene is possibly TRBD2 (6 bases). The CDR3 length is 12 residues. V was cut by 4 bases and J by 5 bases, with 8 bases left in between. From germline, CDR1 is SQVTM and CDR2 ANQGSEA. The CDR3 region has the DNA TGCAGCGTTGGCGGGATGACCGGGGAGCTGTTTTTT. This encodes CSVGGMTGELFF.

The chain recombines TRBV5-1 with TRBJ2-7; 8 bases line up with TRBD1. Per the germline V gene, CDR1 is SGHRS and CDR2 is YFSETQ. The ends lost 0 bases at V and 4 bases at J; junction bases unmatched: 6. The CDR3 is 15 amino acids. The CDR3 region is CASSLEAGGGYEQYF. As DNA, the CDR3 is TGCGCCAGCAGCTTGGAGGCAGGGGGCGGGTACGAGCAGTACTTC.

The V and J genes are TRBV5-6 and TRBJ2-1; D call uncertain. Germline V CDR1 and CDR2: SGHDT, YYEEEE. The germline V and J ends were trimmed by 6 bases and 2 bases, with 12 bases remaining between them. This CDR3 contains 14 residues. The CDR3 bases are TGTGCCAGCAAAGATAGCAAAGCCTACAATGAGCAGTTCTTC. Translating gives CASKDSKAYNEQFF.

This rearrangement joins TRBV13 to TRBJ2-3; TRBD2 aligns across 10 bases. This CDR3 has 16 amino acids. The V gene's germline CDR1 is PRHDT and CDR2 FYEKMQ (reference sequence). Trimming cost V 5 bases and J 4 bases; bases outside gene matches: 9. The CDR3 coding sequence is TGTGCCAGCAGCGAGGAGCGGGAGGGCCATGCAGATACGCAGTATTTT. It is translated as CASSEEREGHADTQYF.

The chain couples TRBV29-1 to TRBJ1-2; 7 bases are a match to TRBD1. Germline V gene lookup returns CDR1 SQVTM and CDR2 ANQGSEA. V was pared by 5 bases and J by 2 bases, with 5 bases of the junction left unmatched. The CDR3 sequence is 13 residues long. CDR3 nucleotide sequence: TGCAGCGTTCCGGGACAGAGGAACTATGGCTACACCTTC. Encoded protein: CSVPGQRNYGYTF.

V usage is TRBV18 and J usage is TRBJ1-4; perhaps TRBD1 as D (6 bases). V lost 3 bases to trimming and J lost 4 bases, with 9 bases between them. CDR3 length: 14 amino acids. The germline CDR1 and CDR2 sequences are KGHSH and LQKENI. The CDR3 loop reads CASSPRTVNEKLFF. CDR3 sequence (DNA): TGTGCCAGCTCACCCCGGACAGTTAATGAAAAACTGTTTTTT.

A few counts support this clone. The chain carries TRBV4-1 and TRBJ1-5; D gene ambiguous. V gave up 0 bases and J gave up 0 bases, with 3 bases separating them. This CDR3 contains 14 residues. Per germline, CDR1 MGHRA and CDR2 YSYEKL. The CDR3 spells CASSQDHSNQPQHF. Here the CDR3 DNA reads TGCGCCAGCAGCCAAGATCATAGCAATCAGCCCCAGCATTTT.